Each of the 2 T cell receptor beta chains below was sequenced from the same sample in a study of response to subunit inactivated influenza vaccine. MiXCR, applied by TCRdb to the RT-PCR reads, yields one record per CDR3 protein. Here the sample spans some 850,000 distinct CDR3 sequences, less than 20% being singletons. This specimen was PBMCs from blood, taken around 5 days after vaccination. The source of these receptors is a man in his forties or fifties who received an inactivated influenza vaccine.

This rearrangement joins TRBV4-3 to TRBJ1-2, with D perhaps matching TRBD1 (5 bases). Trimming took 6 bases from V and 3 from J, leaving 14 bases between them. The germline gives CDR1 LGHNA, CDR2 YSLEER. The CDR3 contains 14 residues. CDR3 bases: TGCGCCAGCAGGAAATGGGGGTTGGACTATGGCTACACCTTC. The encoded protein is CASRKWGLDYGYTF.

There are a few counts of this clonotype. The chain links TRBV20-1 to TRBJ2-1, with D possibly called TRBD1 or TRBD2 (6 bases each). V lost 6 bases to trimming and J lost 4 bases, with 19 bases between them. Germline-derived CDR1 and CDR2 are DFQATT and SNEGSKA (reference sequence). The CDR3 length is 15 residues. CDR3 region: CSAKRGDTLYNEQFF. CDR3 DNA sequence: TGCAGTGCGAAGAGGGGGGACACCTTATACAATGAGCAGTTCTTC.